This entry lists 31 T cell receptor beta chains sequenced from one sample in a study of beta chain features in type 1 diabetes. Expressed TCRB transcripts were sequenced, since all the RNA that had been isolated was reverse transcribed. TCRdb keeps only in-frame clones here, not all; method: immunoSEQ multiplex PCR. The sample includes over 700,000 clones, roughly a sixth of them seen just once. Sequenced material: naive CD4+ T cells from blood. Every receptor here comes from a woman under 30 in good health.

J is TRBJ1-2 and V is TRBV10-3; 12 positions agree with TRBD1. The ends lost 10 bases at V and 7 bases at J; junction bases unmatched: 16. The germline V gene encodes CDR1 ENHRY and CDR2 SYGVKD. The CDR3 is 16 amino acids. In nucleotides, the CDR3 is TGTGCCACCGCAGGGCCCGGGACAGGGGGCGCGGGTGGCTACACCTTC. Translated, it gives CATAGPGTGGAGGYTF.

This sequence joins TRBV28 and TRBJ2-1; 7 bases align to TRBD1. Germline loops: CDR1 MDHEN, CDR2 SYDVKM. The CDR3 extends over 15 amino acids. V shed 1 base and J 11 bases; nucleotides not matched to a gene: 11. CDR3 amino acids: CASSLSGTEGAKQFF. The CDR3 DNA reads as TGTGCCAGCAGTTTATCCGGGACAGAAGGCGCAAAGCAGTTCTTC.

CDR3 coding DNA: TGTGCCAGCAGTGTGGGACAGGGGTTCGGCTACACCTTC. Its translation is CASSVGQGFGYTF. The chain links TRBV28 to TRBJ1-2; TRBD1 aligns across 10 bases. Losses at the gene ends were 5 bases for V and 8 bases for J; bases not matched to a gene: 5. The CDR3 is 13 residues long. The germline V gene has CDR1 MDHEN and CDR2 SYDVKM.

This clone was recorded a few times. This chain joins TRBV27 and TRBJ1-1, with D tentatively TRBD1 (5 bases). Trimming left V 6 bases short and J 1 base short, with 18 bases between. The germline gives CDR1 MNHEY, CDR2 SMNVEV (reference sequence). This CDR3 comprises 16 residues. CDR3 sequence (DNA): TGTGCCAGCAGCCGTGCGGGGGAACGGGGGAACACTGAAGCTTTCTTT. It translates to CASSRAGERGNTEAFF.

A few counts support this clone. The rearrangement uses TRBV7-9 and TRBJ2-6, with 8 bases aligning to TRBD1. Per germline, CDR1 SEHNR and CDR2 FQNEAQ (reference sequence). Trimming cost V 5 bases and J 4 bases; bases outside gene matches: 7. This CDR3 spans 16 amino acids. The chain's CDR3 is CASSGRTGTGANVLTF. CDR3 bases: TGTGCCAGCAGCGGTAGGACAGGGACCGGGGCCAACGTCCTGACTTTC.

This chain links TRBV27 with TRBJ2-1, with 8 bases aligning to TRBD2. Losses at the gene ends were 10 bases for V and 9 bases for J; bases not matched to a gene: 11. This CDR3 is built from 13 residues. Germline V lookup: CDR1 MNHEY, CDR2 SMNVEV (reference sequence). The CDR3 nucleotides read TGTGCCATCCGTAGCGGGATCGGGAGTGAGCAGTTCTTC. Its translation is CAIRSGIGSEQFF.

The DNA of the CDR3 is TGTGCCAGCAGGCCACTTCGGGCTTGGGTGGGCGAGCAGTACTTC. Protein sequence: CASRPLRAWVGEQYF. V is TRBV6-6 and J is TRBJ2-7; D gene uncertain. This CDR3 region has 15 residues. The V gene lost 6 bases and the J gene lost 6 bases, with 21 bases spanning the gap. The germline gives CDR1 MNHNY, CDR2 SVGAGI (reference sequence).

This clone was seen more than once but under ten times. The V and J genes are TRBV7-2 and TRBJ2-1; 9 bases are shared with TRBD1. Germline lookup yields CDR1 SGHTA and CDR2 FQGNSA. The CDR3 sequence is 14 residues long. Losses at the gene ends were 5 bases for V and 8 bases for J; bases not matched to a gene: 7. The CDR3 bases are TGTGCCAGCAGCACCCGGACAGGGGACTATGAGCAGTTCTTC. Translated, it gives CASSTRTGDYEQFF.

The CDR3 region is CASSPNLPGAYEQYF. The CDR3 region has the DNA TGTGCCAGCAGCCCCAACCTCCCTGGTGCCTACGAGCAGTACTTC. The chain combines TRBV28 with TRBJ2-7; D is unclear. Germline V gene lookup returns CDR1 MDHEN and CDR2 SYDVKM. The V end lost 6 bases, the J end lost 2 bases, and 17 bases lay between the germline ends. The CDR3 runs 15 residues.

This sequence joins TRBV19 and TRBJ2-6; D ambiguous. Germline CDR1 LNHDA, CDR2 SQIVND (reference sequence). V was pared by 3 bases and J by 4 bases, with 7 bases between. The CDR3 sequence is 14 residues long. CDR3 sequence: CASSMSSGANVLTF. CDR3 in DNA: TGTGCCAGTAGTATGAGTTCAGGGGCCAACGTCCTGACTTTC.

This clone occurred a few times. This rearrangement joins TRBV13 to TRBJ2-5; D is unclear. Trimming shortened V by 1 base and J by 4 bases, and 13 bases separated the two germline ends. The CDR3 extends over 15 amino acids. Germline V gene lookup returns CDR1 PRHDT and CDR2 FYEKMQ (reference sequence). The CDR3: CASSLVSRMGETQYF. For the CDR3, the DNA is TGTGCCAGCAGCTTAGTTTCAAGGATGGGAGAGACCCAGTACTTC.

In its sample, this clone was seen a few times. This rearrangement joins TRBV10-3 to TRBJ2-1, with no clear D. The germline CDR1 and CDR2 sequences are ENHRY and SYGVKD. V was cut by 4 bases and J by 5 bases, with 12 bases left in between. CDR3 size: 14 residues. CDR3 DNA: TGTGCCATCAGTGCCTACCTAGGAAACAATGAGCAGTTCTTC. This encodes CAISAYLGNNEQFF.

This clone was observed a handful of times. The J gene is TRBJ1-4, the V gene TRBV7-9; no reliable D call. This CDR3 is 15 amino acids long. Germline CDR1 and CDR2: SEHNR and FQNEAQ (reference sequence). Trimming removed 1 base at V and 0 bases at J, with 6 bases between. CDR3 in DNA: TGTGCCAGCAGCTTAGGGGTATCAACTAATGAAAAACTGTTTTTT. This codes for CASSLGVSTNEKLFF.

The gene calls are TRBV5-4 and TRBJ2-5; possibly TRBD1 or TRBD2 for D (7 bases each). Germline CDR1 is SGHNT and CDR2 is YYREEE (reference sequence). This CDR3 has 15 residues. V dropped 7 bases and J dropped 5 bases, with 21 bases sitting between them. CDR3 DNA: TGTGCCAGCGTCGGGAGGCAGGGGGGAATCGAGACCCAGTACTTC. This gives the protein CASVGRQGGIETQYF.

CDR3 sequence (DNA): TGTGCCAGCAGCACCCAACTAGTGGGGGGATGGGGTGAGCAGTTCTTC. Translated: CASSTQLVGGWGEQFF. V gene TRBV7-2 combines with J gene TRBJ2-1; perhaps TRBD2 as D (6 bases). The CDR3 is made up of 16 amino acids. Germline assignment: CDR1 SGHTA and CDR2 FQGNSA. The V and J ends lost 5 bases and 9 bases respectively, with 23 bases between them.

This clone was seen more than once but under ten times. This sequence joins TRBV25-1 and TRBJ1-1; no reliable D call. With 6 bases removed from V and 2 bases from J, the gap between germline ends came to 4 bases. CDR1 MGHDK and CDR2 SYGVNS come from the germline V gene. This CDR3 is built from 11 residues. This CDR3 is CASRKNTEAFF. As DNA, the CDR3 is TGTGCCAGCAGAAAAAACACTGAAGCTTTCTTT.

This chain connects TRBV7-9 to TRBJ1-2, with no clear D. This CDR3 has 13 residues. V was trimmed by 5 bases and J by 3 bases, leaving 10 bases between them. Germline loops: CDR1 SEHNR, CDR2 FQNEAQ (reference sequence). The CDR3 here is CASSPSPDYGYTF. The CDR3 DNA sequence: TGTGCCAGCAGCCCTTCCCCTGACTATGGCTACACCTTC.

The table lists this clone with a few counts. The gene calls are TRBV10-1 and TRBJ2-2; the D is unclear. This CDR3 is built from 13 residues. Trimming stripped 5 bases from V and 7 bases from J, with 11 bases between. Germline-derived CDR1 and CDR2 are WNHNN and SYGVQD (reference sequence). The CDR3 nucleotides read TGCGCCAGCAGTAGGGCAATTAGCGGGGAGCTGTTTTTT. Residues: CASSRAISGELFF.

This clone was recorded a few times. The sample contains more than one DNA sequence encoding this CDR3. CDR3 loop: CASSVGLQETQYF. The CDR3, as DNA: TGTGCCAGCAGCGTAGGACTCCAAGAGACCCAGTACTTC. The chain carries TRBV9 and TRBJ2-5, with D hard to call. The CDR3 spans 13 residues. V was clipped by 0 bases and J by 1 base, with 4 bases between them. Germline values: CDR1 SGDLS, CDR2 YYNGEE.

This clone was counted only a few times. The chain is built from TRBV28 and TRBJ2-4; 10 bases are shared with TRBD1. This CDR3 region has 16 residues. Germline V gives CDR1 MDHEN, CDR2 SYDVKM. The V and J ends lost 4 bases and 1 base, in that order; junction bases with no gene match: 4. The CDR3 DNA sequence: TGTGCCAGCAGTTCCGGGACAGGGGTTGCCAAAAACATTCAGTACTTC. Encoded protein: CASSSGTGVAKNIQYF.

This CDR3 is CASSLTGMGEQYF. As DNA, the CDR3 is TGTGCCAGCAGTTTGACAGGGATGGGCGAGCAGTACTTC. The chain carries TRBV27 and TRBJ2-7; 7 bases align to TRBD1. Trimming at V came to 3 bases and at J to 6 bases, leaving 5 bases not matched to a gene. The CDR3 totals 13 residues. CDR1 MNHEY and CDR2 SMNVEV come from the germline V gene (reference sequence).

This clone has only a few counts. V gene TRBV19 combines with J gene TRBJ2-3, with D perhaps being TRBD1 or TRBD2 (5 bases each). The CDR3 length is 15 residues. V was pared by 4 bases and J by 0 bases, with 11 bases between. Germline V gives CDR1 LNHDA, CDR2 SQIVND (reference sequence). The CDR3 protein is CASSTTRDSTDTQYF. The CDR3 nucleotides read TGTGCCAGTAGTACAACCCGGGACAGCACAGATACGCAGTATTTT. Filled out from reference TRBV19 and TRBJ2-3, the complete variable domain reads DGGITQSPKYLFRKEGQNVTLSCEQNLNHDAMYWYRQDPGQGLRLIYYSQIVNDFQKGDIAEGYSVSREKKESFPLTVTSAQKNPTAFYLCASSTTRDSTDTQYFGPGTRLTVL.

This clone was seen a handful of times. The chain has TRBV28 and TRBJ1-1, with D maybe TRBD1 (5 bases). The CDR3 runs to 12 residues. Germline V lookup: CDR1 MDHEN, CDR2 SYDVKM. Trimming left V 7 bases short and J 4 bases short, with 10 bases between. The CDR3 DNA follows: TGTGCCAGCATATCCGGGGGCACTGAAGCTTTCTTT. This sequence encodes CASISGGTEAFF.

The J gene is TRBJ1-1, the V gene TRBV7-9; no firm D call. Per the germline V gene, CDR1 is SEHNR and CDR2 is FQNEAQ (reference sequence). The CDR3 spans 14 residues. Trimming shortened V by 0 bases and J by 2 bases, and 7 bases separated the two germline ends. The CDR3 spells CASSLAVTNTEAFF. In DNA form, the CDR3 reads TGTGCCAGCAGCTTAGCGGTCACTAACACTGAAGCTTTCTTT.

This chain joins TRBV11-1 and TRBJ1-1; D is ambiguous. The V gene's germline CDR1 is SGHAT and CDR2 FQDESV (reference sequence). CDR3 size: 13 residues. The V end was cut by 7 bases, the J end by 0 bases, with 9 bases between. The CDR3 DNA reads as TGTGCCAGCACCTCAGCCCTGAACACTGAAGCTTTCTTT. It yields the protein CASTSALNTEAFF. Using reference TRBV11-1 and TRBJ1-1 for the parts outside the CDR3, the full variable domain is EAEVAQSPRYKITEKSQAVAFWCDPISGHATLYWYRQILGQGPELLVQFQDESVVDDSQLPKDRFSAERLKGVDSTLKIQPAELGDSAMYLCASTSALNTEAFFGQGTRLTVV.

This clone has only a few counts. This rearrangement joins TRBV4-1 to TRBJ2-2; D not resolved. The V gene lost 3 bases and the J gene lost 0 bases, with 8 bases spanning the gap. CDR1 MGHRA and CDR2 YSYEKL come from the germline V gene. This CDR3 region has 15 residues. The CDR3 coding sequence is TGCGCCAGCAGCCAGCGGAATTCGAACACCGGGGAGCTGTTTTTT. It specifies CASSQRNSNTGELFF.

This clone was detected a few times. V and J are TRBV18 and TRBJ2-6, with D perhaps matching TRBD1 (5 bases). The length of the CDR3 is 18 residues. Trimming cost V 6 bases and J 1 base, with 19 bases left between them. Germline loops: CDR1 KGHSH, CDR2 LQKENI. The CDR3 DNA reads TGTGCCAGCTCCACAAACGTACAGGTCCTATCTGGGGCCAACGTCCTGACTTTC. Amino acid sequence: CASSTNVQVLSGANVLTF.

This clone was detected a few times. The chain is built from TRBV4-3 and TRBJ2-2; perhaps TRBD1 as D (5 bases). The length of the CDR3 is 13 residues. In germline, CDR1 is LGHNA, CDR2 YSLEER. V lost 4 bases, J lost 5 bases, and 8 bases lay in between. The CDR3 DNA is TGCGCCAGCAGCCGAGACAGAACCGGGGAGCTGTTTTTT. Its translation: CASSRDRTGELFF.

In this sample, this clone turned up a few times. This specimen includes other DNA sequences encoding the same CDR3. The V and J genes are TRBV18 and TRBJ2-1, with 10 bases matching TRBD2. CDR3 length: 15 residues. Germline trimming cut 3 bases from V and 4 bases from J; bases unmatched to any gene: 3. Germline CDR1 KGHSH, CDR2 LQKENI. Here the CDR3 reads CASSPWTSGYNEQFF. DNA for the CDR3: TGTGCCAGCTCACCCTGGACTAGCGGATACAATGAGCAGTTCTTC.

V is TRBV6-6 and J is TRBJ1-1; D gene ambiguous. This CDR3 region has 11 residues. Trimming took 9 bases from V and 0 from J, leaving 5 bases between them. Germline V CDR1 and CDR2: MNHNY, SVGAGI (reference sequence). CDR3 sequence reads: CASRLNTEAFF. The CDR3 nucleotides are TGTGCCAGTCGGTTGAACACTGAAGCTTTCTTT.

This clone was detected only a few times. The chain links TRBV27 to TRBJ2-5; 8 bases are shared with TRBD1. Germline assignment: CDR1 MNHEY and CDR2 SMNVEV (reference sequence). The CDR3 loop spans 13 amino acids. The trim removed 6 bases at V and 5 bases at J, leaving 5 bases unmatched. The DNA for the CDR3 is TGTGCCAGCAGGGACAGGGTCTCGGAGACCCAGTACTTC. It translates to CASRDRVSETQYF.